A selection of T cell receptor beta chains follows, all from one sample in a study of blood T cells in healthy people across ages. MiXCR was run by TCRdb on the 5' RACE reads, yielding one entry per CDR3 protein. This sample has about 640,000 distinct CDR3 sequences, with around 54% found just once. The sample taken for sequencing was blood. These receptors were obtained from a man aged 60 to 69 in good health. Each CDR3 is given without its conserved first and last residue. A D gene is named only where the DNA matches it firmly.

cdr3_aa j_call d_call v_call
ASRKGDVTDTQY TRBJ2-3 NA TRBV2
SGHRGGTDTQY TRBJ2-3 TRBD2 TRBV29-1
ATSRGSSGAGETQY TRBJ2-5 NA TRBV15
ASRTCSQGGETQY TRBJ2-5 NA TRBV9
ASSTYRDRGNRNIQY TRBJ2-4 TRBD1 TRBV6-1
ASSPSPGEVDEKLF TRBJ1-4 NA TRBV3-1
ASRPAGDTDTQY TRBJ2-3 TRBD2 TRBV6-2/TRBV6-3
ASSQAMEQF TRBJ2-1 NA TRBV3-1
ASSRSEAGGSYNEQF TRBJ2-1 TRBD2 TRBV3-1
SARGGPLEQF TRBJ2-1 NA TRBV20-1
SVGGQTSRETQY TRBJ2-5 NA TRBV29-1
ASSERTDGYT TRBJ1-2 NA TRBV2
ASSPAWDNEQF TRBJ2-1 NA TRBV18
ASSPRDGLGEQY TRBJ2-4 NA TRBV18
SARAMGVGTEAF TRBJ1-1 NA TRBV20-1
ASSLGNRVTYEQY TRBJ2-7 NA TRBV5-1
SVDFQINEQF TRBJ2-1 NA TRBV29-1
ASSDVDRDEQY TRBJ2-7 TRBD1 TRBV6-1
ASSQSRAYQPQH TRBJ1-5 NA TRBV27
ASNIPTSGGDTQY TRBJ2-3 TRBD2 TRBV7-2
SAIRAVYSNQPQH TRBJ1-5 NA TRBV20-1
ASSQEFLAGGMGANVLT TRBJ2-6 TRBD2 TRBV4-1